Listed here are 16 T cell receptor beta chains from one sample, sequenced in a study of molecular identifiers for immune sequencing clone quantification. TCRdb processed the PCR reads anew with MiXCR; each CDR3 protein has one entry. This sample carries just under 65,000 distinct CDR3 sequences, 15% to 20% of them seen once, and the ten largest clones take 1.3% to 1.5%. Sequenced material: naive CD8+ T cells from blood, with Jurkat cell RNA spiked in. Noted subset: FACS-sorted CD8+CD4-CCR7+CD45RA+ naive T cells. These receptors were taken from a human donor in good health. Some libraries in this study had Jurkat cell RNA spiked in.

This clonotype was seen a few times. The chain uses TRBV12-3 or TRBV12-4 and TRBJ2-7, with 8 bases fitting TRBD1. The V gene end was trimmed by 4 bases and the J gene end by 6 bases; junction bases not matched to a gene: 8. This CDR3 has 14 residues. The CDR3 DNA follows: TGTGCCAGCAGTTGGACAGGGCCATTAAGCGAGCAGTACTTC. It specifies CASSWTGPLSEQYF.

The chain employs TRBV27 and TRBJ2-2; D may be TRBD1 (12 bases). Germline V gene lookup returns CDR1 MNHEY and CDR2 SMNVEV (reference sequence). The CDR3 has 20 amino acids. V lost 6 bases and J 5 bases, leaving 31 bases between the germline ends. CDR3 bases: TGTGCCAGCAGGGGGACAGGGGGCATGAGACTAGCGGGAAGAACCGGGGAGCTGTTTTTT. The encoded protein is CASRGTGGMRLAGRTGELFF.

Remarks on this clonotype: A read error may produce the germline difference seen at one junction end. CDR3 bases: TGTGCCAGCAGCTTAGCCTTGGGAGAGGGCAAAAACGTTCAGTACTTC. Its protein product is CASSLALGEGKNVQYF. This chain joins TRBV7-9 and TRBJ2-4, with D possibly matching TRBD2 (5 bases). Germline V lookup: CDR1 SEHNR, CDR2 FQNEAQ (reference sequence). The CDR3 length is 16 residues.

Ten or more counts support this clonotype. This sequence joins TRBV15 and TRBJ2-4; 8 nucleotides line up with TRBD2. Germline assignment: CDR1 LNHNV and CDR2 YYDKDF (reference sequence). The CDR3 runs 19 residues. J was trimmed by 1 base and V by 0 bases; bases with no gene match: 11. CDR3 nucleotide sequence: TGTGCCACCAGCAGAGAAGGGACTAGTAGAGGGAAGGCCAAAAACATTCAGTACTTC. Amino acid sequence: CATSREGTSRGKAKNIQYF. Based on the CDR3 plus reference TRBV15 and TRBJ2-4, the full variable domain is DAMVIQNPRYQVTQFGKPVTLSCSQTLNHNVMYWYQQKSSQAPKLLFHYYDKDFNNEADTPDNFQSRRPNTSFCFLDIRSPGLGDTAMYLCATSREGTSRGKAKNIQYFGAGTRLSVL.

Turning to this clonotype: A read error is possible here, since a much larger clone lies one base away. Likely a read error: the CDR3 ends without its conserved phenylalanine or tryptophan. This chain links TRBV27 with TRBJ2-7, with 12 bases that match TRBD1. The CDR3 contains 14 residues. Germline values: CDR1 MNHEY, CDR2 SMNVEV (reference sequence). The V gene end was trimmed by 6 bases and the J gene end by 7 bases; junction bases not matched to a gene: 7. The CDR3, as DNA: TGTGCCAGCAGACGGGGACAGGGGGCAAGGGAGCAGTACTAC. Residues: CASRRGQGAREQYY.

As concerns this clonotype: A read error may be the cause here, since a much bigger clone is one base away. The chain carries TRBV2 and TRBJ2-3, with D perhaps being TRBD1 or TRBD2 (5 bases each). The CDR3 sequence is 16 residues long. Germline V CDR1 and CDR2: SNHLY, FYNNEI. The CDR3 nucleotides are TGTGCCGGCAGTGCTGGGGCGGGCCCACCCACAGATACGCAGTATTTT. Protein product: CAGSAGAGPPTDTQYF. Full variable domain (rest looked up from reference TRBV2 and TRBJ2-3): EPEVTQTPSHQVTQMGQEVILRCVPISNHLYFYWYRQILGQKVEFLVSFYNNEISEKSEIFDDQFSVERPDGSNFTLKIRSTKLEDSAMYFCAGSAGAGPPTDTQYFGPGTRLTVL.

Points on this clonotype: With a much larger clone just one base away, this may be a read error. CDR3 residues: CASSFARSGLAPGTQYF. The CDR3 coding sequence is TGTGCCAGCAGCTTCGCGCGCAGCGGACTAGCACCGGGGACCCAGTACTTC. V is TRBV7-9 and J is TRBJ2-5, with TRBD2 matching 8 bases. Losses at the gene ends were 3 bases for V and 7 bases for J; bases not matched to a gene: 16. CDR1 is SEHNR and CDR2 is FQNEAQ in the germline V gene (reference sequence). The CDR3 extends over 17 amino acids.

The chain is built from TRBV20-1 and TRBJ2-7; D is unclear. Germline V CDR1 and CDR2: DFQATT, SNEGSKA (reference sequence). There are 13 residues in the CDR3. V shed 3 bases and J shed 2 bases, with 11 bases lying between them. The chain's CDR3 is CSARGPPAYEQYF. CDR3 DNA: TGCAGTGCTAGGGGTCCCCCGGCCTACGAGCAGTACTTC.

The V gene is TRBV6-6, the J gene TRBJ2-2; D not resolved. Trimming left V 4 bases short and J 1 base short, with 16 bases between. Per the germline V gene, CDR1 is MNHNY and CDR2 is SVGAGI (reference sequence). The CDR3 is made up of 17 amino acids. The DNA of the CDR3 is TGTGCCAGCAGTTCCCTGGCGATGCGACTGAACACCGGGGAGCTGTTTTTT. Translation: CASSSLAMRLNTGELFF.

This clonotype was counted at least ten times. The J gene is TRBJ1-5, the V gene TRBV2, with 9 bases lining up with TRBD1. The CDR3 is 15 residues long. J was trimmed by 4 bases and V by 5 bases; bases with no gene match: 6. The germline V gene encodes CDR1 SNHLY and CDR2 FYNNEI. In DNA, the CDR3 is TGTGCCAGCAGTTCTCCGGGACAGGGAAATCAGCCCCAGCATTTT. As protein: CASSSPGQGNQPQHF.

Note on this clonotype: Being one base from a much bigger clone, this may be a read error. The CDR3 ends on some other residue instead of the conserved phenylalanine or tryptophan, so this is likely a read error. CDR3 in DNA: TGTGCCACCAGCTCGTCTTTCGGGGGCAATGAGCAGTTCCTC. Its protein product is CATSSSFGGNEQFL. The chain employs TRBV15 and TRBJ2-1, with D perhaps matching TRBD2 (6 bases). The germline gives CDR1 LNHNV, CDR2 YYDKDF (reference sequence). Trimming removed 5 bases from V and 6 bases from J, with 14 bases in between. The CDR3 extends over 14 amino acids.

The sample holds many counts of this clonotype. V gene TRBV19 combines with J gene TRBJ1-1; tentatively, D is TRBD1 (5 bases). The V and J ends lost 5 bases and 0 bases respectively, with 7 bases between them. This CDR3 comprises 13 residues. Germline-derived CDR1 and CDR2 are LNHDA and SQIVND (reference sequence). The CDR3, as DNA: TGTGCCAGTAGTGGACACCTGAACACTGAAGCTTTCTTT. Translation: CASSGHLNTEAFF.

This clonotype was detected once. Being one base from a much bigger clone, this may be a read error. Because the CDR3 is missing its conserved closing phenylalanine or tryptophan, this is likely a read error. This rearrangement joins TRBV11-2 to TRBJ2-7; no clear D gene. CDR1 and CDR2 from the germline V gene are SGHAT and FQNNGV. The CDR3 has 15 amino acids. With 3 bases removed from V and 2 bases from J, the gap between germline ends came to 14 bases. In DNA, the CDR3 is TGTGCCAGCAGCTTCCCCGTCTCAGCTCCCTACGAGCAGTACCTC. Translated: CASSFPVSAPYEQYL.

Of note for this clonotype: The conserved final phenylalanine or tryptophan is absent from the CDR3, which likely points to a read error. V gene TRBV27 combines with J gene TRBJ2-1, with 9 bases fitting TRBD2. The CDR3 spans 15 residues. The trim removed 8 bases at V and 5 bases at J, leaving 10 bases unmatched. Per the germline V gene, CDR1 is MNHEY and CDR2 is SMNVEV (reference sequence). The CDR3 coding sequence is TGTGCCAGCGCTCTGGCGGGAGGGCCCCACAATGAGCAGTTCTCC. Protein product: CASALAGGPHNEQFS.

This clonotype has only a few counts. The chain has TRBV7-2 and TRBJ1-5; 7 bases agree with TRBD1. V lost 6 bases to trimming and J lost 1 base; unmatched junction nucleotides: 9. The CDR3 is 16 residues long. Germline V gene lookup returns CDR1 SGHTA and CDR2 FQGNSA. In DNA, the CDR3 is TGTGCCAGCAGTCTAGGGAACAGGGGAAGCAATCAGCCCCAGCATTTT. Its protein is CASSLGNRGSNQPQHF.

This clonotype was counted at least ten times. The CDR3 sequence is CSVDYSSVGNEQFF. DNA of the CDR3: TGCAGCGTTGATTATTCTAGCGTGGGGAATGAGCAGTTCTTC. The V gene is TRBV29-1, the J gene TRBJ2-1, with a tentative D call TRBD2 (6 bases). This CDR3 contains 14 residues. V was trimmed by 3 bases and J by 7 bases, leaving 16 bases between them. Per germline, CDR1 SQVTM and CDR2 ANQGSEA.